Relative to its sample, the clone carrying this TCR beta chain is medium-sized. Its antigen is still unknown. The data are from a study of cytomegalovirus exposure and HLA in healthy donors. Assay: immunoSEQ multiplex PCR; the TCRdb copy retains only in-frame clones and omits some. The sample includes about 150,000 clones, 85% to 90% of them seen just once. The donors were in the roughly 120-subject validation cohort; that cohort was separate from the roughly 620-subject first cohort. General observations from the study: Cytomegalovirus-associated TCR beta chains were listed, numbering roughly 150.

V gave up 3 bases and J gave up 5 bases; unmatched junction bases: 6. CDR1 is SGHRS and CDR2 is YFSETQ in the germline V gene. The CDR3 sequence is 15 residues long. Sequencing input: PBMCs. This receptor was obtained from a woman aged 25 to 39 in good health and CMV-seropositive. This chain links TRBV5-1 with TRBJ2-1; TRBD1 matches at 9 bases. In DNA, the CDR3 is TGCGCCAGCAGCTCGGGACAGGGATCCCACAATGAGCAGTTCTTC. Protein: CASSSGQGSHNEQFF.